A single sample gave rise to the 25 T cell receptor beta chains below, sequenced in a study of cytomegalovirus exposure and HLA in healthy donors. This PCR relied on a set of 60 Vbeta primers and 13 Jbeta primers. Repertoires were generated with immunoSEQ multiplex PCR, while TCRdb's copy carries only in-frame clones and drops some. The data show about 120,000 clones, around 82% seen once. The sample taken for sequencing was PBMCs. The receptors were sampled from a female donor in good health and CMV-seronegative.

The genes are TRBV11-2 and TRBJ1-5, with 10 bases lining up with TRBD1. The CDR3 contains 16 residues. The germline gives CDR1 SGHAT, CDR2 FQNNGV. The V gene end was trimmed by 1 base and the J gene end by 7 bases; junction bases not matched to a gene: 7. CDR3 coding DNA: TGTGCCAGCAGCTTAGCGGGGACAGGGGCCTGGCAGCCCCAGCATTTT. Amino acid sequence: CASSLAGTGAWQPQHF.

This clone was observed a handful of times. The chain links TRBV7-3 to TRBJ2-2; 12 positions match TRBD2. The CDR3 contains 15 residues. Germline V lookup: CDR1 SGHTA, CDR2 FQGTGA. V shed 5 bases and J 5 bases; nucleotides not matched to a gene: 3. The CDR3 DNA sequence: TGTGCCAGCAGCCTTACTAGCGGGGGGACCGGGGAGCTGTTTTTT. The encoded protein is CASSLTSGGTGELFF.

The V call is TRBV7-9, the J call TRBJ1-3; no definite D call. The CDR3 is made up of 14 amino acids. V was clipped by 5 bases and J by 4 bases, with 12 bases between them. In germline, CDR1 is SEHNR, CDR2 FQNEAQ (reference sequence). The CDR3 DNA reads TGTGCCAGCAGCGTCGGGGAGTCAGGAAACACCATATATTTT. Translated, it gives CASSVGESGNTIYF.

The chain links TRBV19 to TRBJ2-3, with D perhaps matching TRBD2 (5 bases). This CDR3 region has 16 residues. Trimming shortened V by 6 bases and J by 6 bases, and 22 bases separated the two germline ends. Germline values: CDR1 LNHDA, CDR2 SQIVND (reference sequence). CDR3 coding DNA: TGTGCCAGTAGCCTAAGGAGCGGCCCCCCAGGCGATACGCAGTATTTT. Protein sequence: CASSLRSGPPGDTQYF.

This clone was found a few times. The chain joins TRBV6-1 to TRBJ1-1; TRBD1 might be the D (5 bases). Trimming pared 3 bases from V and 4 bases from J, leaving 12 bases between. The germline V gene has CDR1 MNHNS and CDR2 SASEGT. The CDR3 is 14 amino acids. As DNA, the CDR3 is TGTGCCAGCAGTGACTCGATGGGGGGCACTGAAGCTTTCTTT. Its protein product is CASSDSMGGTEAFF.

This clone was detected once. This rearrangement joins TRBV2 to TRBJ1-2; 10 bases match TRBD1. V dropped 7 bases and J dropped 6; count of bases not matched to a gene: 5. Germline CDR1 reads SNHLY; CDR2 reads FYNNEI. This CDR3 spans 13 amino acids. The CDR3 DNA is TGTGCCAGCACCCGGACAGGGGGGGATGGCTACACCTTC. Translation: CASTRTGGDGYTF.

J is TRBJ1-2 and V is TRBV5-1; TRBD1 agrees at 9 bases. With 0 bases clipped from V and 6 bases from J, the junction kept 6 bases outside the gene matches. The CDR3 loop spans 15 amino acids. The germline gives CDR1 SGHRS, CDR2 YFSETQ. The CDR3 loop is CASSLAVGQGNGYTF. The DNA for the CDR3 is TGCGCCAGCAGCTTGGCCGTGGGACAGGGCAATGGCTACACCTTC.

The chain joins TRBV18 to TRBJ1-5, with TRBD1 as a possible D gene (6 bases). The CDR3 runs 15 residues. Per the germline V gene, CDR1 is KGHSH and CDR2 is LQKENI. Deletions cut 0 bases from V and 6 bases from J, with 12 bases between. The CDR3 DNA follows: TGTGCCAGCTCACCACCGGGGGGCGGGAGTCAGCCCCAGCATTTT. Residues: CASSPPGGGSQPQHF.

V is TRBV6-1 and J is TRBJ2-3; 11 bases are a match to TRBD2. This CDR3 is 15 amino acids long. Germline V gene sequence: CDR1 MNHNS, CDR2 SASEGT. After removal of 5 bases from V and 4 bases from J, the junction contained 5 bases not matched to a gene. The CDR3 sequence: CASSPTSGGADTQYF. The CDR3 coding sequence is TGTGCCAGCAGTCCCACTAGCGGGGGAGCAGATACGCAGTATTTT.

The chain combines TRBV2 with TRBJ2-1; 8 bases agree with TRBD2. V lost 6 bases, J lost 0 bases, and 7 bases stayed unmatched. CDR1 is SNHLY, CDR2 FYNNEI, per germline. This CDR3 comprises 16 residues. CDR3 sequence: CASSPSGGSSYNEQFF. The CDR3 nucleotides are TGTGCCAGCAGCCCCTCGGGGGGGAGCTCCTACAATGAGCAGTTCTTC.

This chain uses TRBV7-8 with TRBJ1-1; 7 bases are a match to TRBD1. Germline V gives CDR1 SGHVS, CDR2 FQNEAQ. This CDR3 contains 16 residues. J lost 3 bases, V lost 5 bases, and 12 bases had no gene match. CDR3 bases: TGTGCCAGCAGCGACGACAGGGTAAAGGGGGACACTGAAGCTTTCTTT. Protein sequence: CASSDDRVKGDTEAFF.

V usage is TRBV7-2 and J usage is TRBJ2-1; a weak D match, TRBD1 (6 bases). CDR1 and CDR2 from the germline V gene are SGHTA and FQGNSA. This CDR3 has 14 amino acids. The V and J ends lost 5 bases and 4 bases respectively, with 12 bases between them. CDR3 sequence: CASSLTRGYNEQFF. CDR3 DNA sequence: TGTGCCAGCAGCCTAACCAGGGGTTACAATGAGCAGTTCTTC.

The chain carries TRBV14 and TRBJ2-1; TRBD2 might be the D (6 bases). V was cut by 6 bases and J by 2 bases, with 17 bases left in between. CDR1 and CDR2 (germline): SGHDN, FVKESK. The CDR3 extends over 16 amino acids. The CDR3 region has the DNA TGTGCCAGCAGGTCATTTGGGACTCGAGCCTACAATGAGCAGTTCTTC. Protein product: CASRSFGTRAYNEQFF.

The chain carries TRBV5-3 and TRBJ2-5; D might be TRBD2 (7 bases). TRBV5-3 is treated as an ORF (open reading frame) with a function not yet certain. Trimming took 5 bases from V and 0 from J, leaving 20 bases between them. There are 17 residues in the CDR3. CDR3 bases: TGTGCCAGAAGGACCGGATTGCGGGGGCAGTACCAAGAGACCCAGTACTTC. It yields the protein CARRTGLRGQYQETQYF.

The chain joins TRBV29-1 to TRBJ1-1; 7 bases fit TRBD1. J was trimmed by 8 bases and V by 6 bases; bases with no gene match: 6. The CDR3 covers 11 residues. The V gene's germline CDR1 is SQVTM and CDR2 ANQGSEA. CDR3 nucleotide sequence: TGCAGCGTGCGACAGGGACTCGAAGCTTTCTTT. This sequence encodes CSVRQGLEAFF.

This rearrangement joins TRBV28 to TRBJ2-5, with D perhaps matching TRBD1 (7 bases). The CDR3 loop spans 15 amino acids. Trimming pared 1 base from V and 4 bases from J, leaving 13 bases between. CDR1 is MDHEN, CDR2 SYDVKM, per germline. CDR3 bases: TGTGCCAGCAGTTTATCCCCGCAGGGGGGAGAGACCCAGTACTTC. This sequence encodes CASSLSPQGGETQYF.

The V and J genes are TRBV30 and TRBJ2-1, with 10 bases identical to TRBD2. CDR3 length: 15 residues. V gave up 4 bases and J gave up 8 bases; unmatched junction bases: 11. CDR1 is GTSNPN and CDR2 is SVGIG in the germline V gene (reference sequence). The CDR3: CAWTRASGSKDEQFF. CDR3 bases: TGTGCCTGGACGCGTGCTAGCGGGAGTAAGGATGAGCAGTTCTTC. Based on the CDR3 plus reference TRBV30 and TRBJ2-1, the full variable domain is SQTIHQWPATLVQPVGSPLSLECTVEGTSNPNLYWYRQAAGRGLQLLFYSVGIGQISSEVPQNLSASRPQDRQFILSSKKLLLSDSGFYLCAWTRASGSKDEQFFGPGTRLTVL.

This clone was seen once. The genes are TRBV7-8 and TRBJ2-7; D perhaps matches TRBD1 (6 bases). Trimming took off 5 bases at V and 2 bases at J, with 13 bases between the two ends. Germline CDR1 and CDR2: SGHVS and FQNEAQ. The CDR3 is 14 amino acids. The CDR3 sequence: CASSTLRGPYEQYF. The CDR3 DNA is TGTGCCAGCAGCACCCTCAGGGGCCCCTACGAGCAGTACTTC.

V usage is TRBV7-3 and J usage is TRBJ2-5; TRBD2 aligns across 9 bases. This CDR3 region has 15 residues. Germline trimming cut 4 bases from V and 5 bases from J; bases unmatched to any gene: 8. In germline, CDR1 is SGHTA, CDR2 FQGTGA. CDR3 DNA sequence: TGTGCCAGCAGCTCTCTAGCGGGGCGGGCGGAGACCCAGTACTTC. Translated, it gives CASSSLAGRAETQYF.

The rearrangement joins TRBV19 to TRBJ1-1; 8 bases map to TRBD1. The junction had 6 bases not matched to a gene; V was cut back by 7 bases and J by 5 bases. Germline assignment: CDR1 LNHDA and CDR2 SQIVND (reference sequence). This CDR3 comprises 13 residues. The CDR3 region is CASNPGGGTEAFF. Here the CDR3 DNA reads TGTGCCAGTAATCCAGGGGGCGGAACTGAAGCTTTCTTT. Drawing the rest from reference TRBV19 and TRBJ1-1, the complete variable domain is DGGITQSPKYLFRKEGQNVTLSCEQNLNHDAMYWYRQDPGQGLRLIYYSQIVNDFQKGDIAEGYSVSREKKESFPLTVTSAQKNPTAFYLCASNPGGGTEAFFGQGTRLTVV.

This rearrangement joins TRBV4-1 to TRBJ2-7, with 10 bases fitting TRBD1. CDR3 length: 16 residues. Trimming at V came to 2 bases and at J to 6 bases, leaving 10 bases not matched to a gene. The germline gives CDR1 MGHRA, CDR2 YSYEKL. Written as DNA, the CDR3 is TGCGCCAGCAGCCAAAAAGGGGGACAGGGGAAGGGCGAGCAGTACTTC. Its translation is CASSQKGGQGKGEQYF.

The chain recombines TRBV5-1 with TRBJ2-7; TRBD2 agrees at 8 bases. Germline V CDR1 and CDR2: SGHRS, YFSETQ. The CDR3 is made up of 16 amino acids. Trimming at V came to 3 bases and at J to 1 base, leaving 9 bases not matched to a gene. The CDR3 DNA reads as TGCGCCAGCAGCTGGGTTAGGGCGGGAGGATCCTACGAGCAGTACTTC. Its protein product is CASSWVRAGGSYEQYF.

The chain recombines TRBV27 with TRBJ2-7; 8 bases align to TRBD2. V gave up 3 bases and J gave up 2 bases; unmatched junction bases: 12. Germline V gene sequence: CDR1 MNHEY, CDR2 SMNVEV (reference sequence). This CDR3 has 17 amino acids. The CDR3 coding sequence is TGTGCCAGCAGTTTTCGGCTAGCGGGCTCGGGGGCCTACGAGCAGTACTTC. It translates to CASSFRLAGSGAYEQYF.

In this sample, this clone turned up a few times. The chain combines TRBV19 with TRBJ2-3, with TRBD1 identical over 10 bases. The V and J ends lost 4 bases and 4 bases, in that order; junction bases with no gene match: 8. The CDR3 totals 16 residues. The germline gives CDR1 LNHDA, CDR2 SQIVND (reference sequence). The CDR3 DNA is TGTGCCAGTAGTAACCGGGACAGGGGAAACGCAGATACGCAGTATTTT. Residues: CASSNRDRGNADTQYF.

V is TRBV2 and J is TRBJ1-5, with D unclear. The length of the CDR3 is 15 residues. The germline gives CDR1 SNHLY, CDR2 FYNNEI. V was shortened by 7 bases and J by 4 bases, with 17 bases between the two germline ends. In nucleotides, the CDR3 is TGTGCCAGCACCGAAGGTGCGGGTGGAAATCAGCCCCAGCATTTT. This encodes CASTEGAGGNQPQHF.